The 17 T cell receptor beta chains reported below all come from one sample, sequenced in a study of blood T cell repertoires in COVID-19. The protocol was immunoSEQ multiplex PCR, while the TCRdb copy is restricted to in-frame clones and leaves out a portion. The sample holds 310,000 or so clones, about 87% seen once. The source material was PBMCs or T cells enriched from blood (not recorded which). The receptors were sampled from a woman under 30 who had recovered from COVID-19.

This sequence joins TRBV2 and TRBJ1-5; TRBD1 agrees at 8 bases. V shed 0 bases, J shed 4 bases, and the junction held 2 bases outside the gene matches. From germline, CDR1 is SNHLY and CDR2 FYNNEI. This CDR3 has 15 amino acids. CDR3 sequence reads: CASSEAGTGNQPQHF. Here the CDR3 DNA reads TGTGCCAGCAGTGAAGCGGGGACAGGTAATCAGCCCCAGCATTTT.

The J gene is TRBJ2-7, the V gene TRBV10-3, with TRBD2 identical over 11 bases. This CDR3 spans 18 amino acids. Germline CDR1 is ENHRY and CDR2 is SYGVKD. J was trimmed by 5 bases and V by 3 bases; bases with no gene match: 15. CDR3 sequence (DNA): TGTGCCATCAGTGAAGTAAGACTTAGCGGGGGGGCCTTGAACGAGCAGTACTTC. This codes for CAISEVRLSGGALNEQYF.

The V gene is TRBV6-5, the J gene TRBJ1-5; no reliable D call. The CDR3 is 14 residues long. Per the germline V gene, CDR1 is MNHEY and CDR2 is SVGAGI. V lost 0 bases and J 2 bases, leaving 5 bases between the germline ends. DNA for the CDR3: TGTGCCAGCAGTTACTCAGAGGGCAATCAGCCCCAGCATTTT. Protein: CASSYSEGNQPQHF.

This rearrangement joins TRBV4-3 to TRBJ2-7; possibly TRBD2 for D (6 bases). Germline-derived CDR1 and CDR2 are LGHNA and YSLEER. The CDR3 length is 11 residues. Trimming took 5 bases from V and 13 from J, leaving 15 bases between them. Here the CDR3 DNA reads TGCGCCAGCAGCAATGGGGGGTGGTTCTACTTC. Residues: CASSNGGWFYF.

This clone was recorded only once. The chain is built from TRBV29-1 and TRBJ2-1, with 9 bases matching TRBD1. Per germline, CDR1 SQVTM and CDR2 ANQGSEA. This CDR3 comprises 16 residues. V dropped 2 bases and J dropped 0; count of bases not matched to a gene: 5. The CDR3 sequence: CSVETGGASSYNEQFF. The CDR3 nucleotides read TGCAGCGTTGAAACAGGGGGCGCGAGCTCCTACAATGAGCAGTTCTTC.

This chain links TRBV7-6 with TRBJ2-5, with D perhaps TRBD1 (5 bases). V dropped 5 bases and J dropped 2 bases, with 9 bases sitting between them. CDR3 length: 13 amino acids. The germline V gene has CDR1 SGHVS and CDR2 FNYEAQ. In DNA, the CDR3 is TGTGCCAGCAGCACGCAGGGTCAAGAGACCCAGTACTTC. It specifies CASSTQGQETQYF.

The chain carries TRBV4-3 and TRBJ1-4, with 8 bases fitting TRBD1. CDR3 length: 15 residues. V gave up 4 bases and J gave up 8 bases; unmatched junction bases: 9. Germline CDR1 LGHNA, CDR2 YSLEER. The CDR3 sequence: CASSRGDRGEEKLFF. Written as DNA, the CDR3 is TGCGCCAGCAGCCGCGGAGACAGGGGTGAAGAAAAACTGTTTTTT.

The CDR3 spells CAAMSGGGHRPRSGNTIYF. The CDR3 DNA reads as TGTGCCGCAATGTCGGGGGGGGGACACCGACCCCGTTCTGGAAACACCATATATTTT. The chain joins TRBV3-1 (or the pseudogene TRBV3-2) to TRBJ1-3; a weak D match, TRBD1 (6 bases). Trimming shortened V by 11 bases and J by 1 base, and 30 bases separated the two germline ends. The CDR3 consists of 19 residues. Germline loops: CDR1 LGHDT, CDR2 YNNKEL (reference sequence).

This clone appeared a single time. A much larger clone differs by one base, so this may be a read error. The V call is TRBV6-2 or TRBV6-3, the J call TRBJ1-2, with 7 bases fitting TRBD1. Trimming at V came to 6 bases and at J to 4 bases, leaving 5 bases not matched to a gene. This CDR3 has 13 residues. Germline V gene lookup returns CDR1 MNHEY and CDR2 SVGEGT. This CDR3 is CASSSGQLYGYTF. The DNA for the CDR3 is TGTGCCAGCAGCTCGGGACAGCTCTATGGCTACACCTTC.

The V gene is TRBV7-3, the J gene TRBJ2-2; 9 bases line up with TRBD2. CDR3 length: 14 amino acids. V dropped 5 bases and J dropped 7; count of bases not matched to a gene: 5. Germline V CDR1 and CDR2: SGHTA, FQGTGA. CDR3 DNA sequence: TGTGCCAGCAGCCAAAGCGGGAGGTTCGGGGAGCTGTTTTTT. Translating gives CASSQSGRFGELFF.

The J gene is TRBJ1-2, the V gene TRBV12-3 or TRBV12-4; D unresolved. V was trimmed by 8 bases and J by 4 bases, leaving 11 bases between them. The CDR3 loop spans 12 amino acids. The CDR3 spells CASVGSSYGYTF. CDR3 DNA: TGTGCCAGCGTCGGTTCCTCCTATGGCTACACCTTC.

This clone was seen only a few times. This chain joins TRBV13 and TRBJ1-4, with 9 bases fitting TRBD1. Germline V lookup: CDR1 PRHDT, CDR2 FYEKMQ (reference sequence). The CDR3 is made up of 15 amino acids. V was clipped by 5 bases and J by 8 bases; unmatched bases: 9. CDR3 DNA: TGTGCCAGCAGCCTCCTACAGGGGGCAAGCGAAAAACTGTTTTTT. As protein: CASSLLQGASEKLFF. The whole variable domain, filled in from reference TRBV13 and TRBJ1-4, reads AAGVIQSPRHLIKEKRETATLKCYPIPRHDTVYWYQQGPGQDPQFLISFYEKMQSDKGSIPDRFSAQQFSDYHSELNMSSLELGDSALYFCASSLLQGASEKLFFGSGTQLSVL.

The chain recombines TRBV4-3 with TRBJ1-4, with 7 bases identical to TRBD1. Germline V lookup: CDR1 LGHNA, CDR2 YSLEER. The CDR3 length is 16 residues. The V gene end was trimmed by 3 bases and the J gene end by 3 bases; junction bases not matched to a gene: 7. The CDR3 DNA sequence: TGCGCCAGCAGCCATTCTTACAGGGGACCTAATGAAAAACTGTTTTTT. As protein: CASSHSYRGPNEKLFF.

This sequence joins TRBV5-6 and TRBJ2-1; tentative D call: TRBD1 (5 bases). CDR1 is SGHDT, CDR2 YYEEEE, per germline. The CDR3 spans 14 residues. The V end lost 4 bases, the J end lost 4 bases, and 12 bases lay between the germline ends. The CDR3 reads CASSPVGAYNEQFF. As DNA, the CDR3 is TGTGCCAGCAGCCCGGTTGGGGCGTACAATGAGCAGTTCTTC.

This chain connects TRBV7-9 to TRBJ2-1; TRBD1 aligns across 7 bases. The CDR3 totals 16 residues. Per germline, CDR1 SEHNR and CDR2 FQNEAQ (reference sequence). V lost 7 bases to trimming and J lost 6 bases; unmatched junction nucleotides: 15. CDR3 in DNA: TGTGCCAGCACCCCCCCGGGCACAGGGGCTAGCAATGAGCAGTTCTTC. Its translation is CASTPPGTGASNEQFF.

This clone was seen just once. The chain couples TRBV7-8 to TRBJ1-1; 8 nucleotides agree with TRBD1. V trimming: 5 bases; J trimming: 0 bases; junction bases outside the gene matches: 8. The CDR3 runs 16 residues. The germline V gene has CDR1 SGHVS and CDR2 FQNEAQ. As DNA, the CDR3 is TGTGCCAGCAGCAGGACAGGGCCTCCCGTGAACACTGAAGCTTTCTTT. This encodes CASSRTGPPVNTEAFF. Looking up the rest from reference TRBV7-8 and TRBJ1-1 gives the full variable domain: GAGVSQSPRYKVAKRGQDVALRCDPISGHVSLFWYQQALGQGPEFLTYFQNEAQLDKSGLPSDRFFAERPEGSVSTLKIQRTQQEDSAVYLCASSRTGPPVNTEAFFGQGTRLTVV.

The chain has TRBV18 and TRBJ1-5; 7 bases are shared with TRBD1. The junction had 7 bases not matched to a gene; V was cut back by 4 bases and J by 4 bases. The CDR3 covers 15 residues. Germline lookup yields CDR1 KGHSH and CDR2 LQKENI. CDR3 in amino acids: CASSRDSGDNQPQHF. The CDR3 coding sequence is TGTGCCAGCTCACGGGACAGCGGTGATAATCAGCCCCAGCATTTT.